A single sample is the source of the 26 T cell receptor beta chains below, sequenced in a study of beta chain features in type 1 diabetes. Study-level points and caveats: Moderate yet significant TCRB CDR3 shortening was seen in Type 1 diabetes patients in all four CD4+ subsets.

cDNA synthesis used the whole RNA isolate, giving expressed TCRB sequences. Data came from immunoSEQ multiplex PCR; TCRdb stores just in-frame clones and leaves some out. This table has some 45,000 clones, approximately 70% appearing once. These receptors' antigens are unknown. The source material was Tregs from blood. These receptors all stem from a woman younger than 30 with type 1 diabetes.

Points on this clone: The junction shows a germline mismatch at one end, possibly a read error. The rearrangement uses TRBV6-1 and TRBJ2-3, with TRBD1 matching over 7 bases. Germline V gene lookup returns CDR1 MNHNS and CDR2 SASEGT. CDR3 length: 13 residues. CDR3 residues: CASKRDSKDTQYF. The CDR3 region has the DNA TGTGCCAGCAAAAGGGACAGCAAAGATACGCAGTATTTT.

J is TRBJ1-1 and V is TRBV5-1, with D uncertain. The CDR3 is made up of 14 amino acids. Trimming shortened V by 4 bases and J by 5 bases, and 15 bases separated the two germline ends. Germline V gene data show CDR1 as SGHRS and CDR2 as YFSETQ. CDR3: CASSPLRRRTEAFF. The CDR3 DNA reads TGCGCCAGCAGCCCGCTTCGGAGGCGAACTGAAGCTTTCTTT.

On this clone: A read error may produce the germline difference seen at one junction end. The gene calls are TRBV20-1 and TRBJ2-7; D is possibly TRBD2 (7 bases). This CDR3 is 11 amino acids long. In germline, CDR1 is DFQATT, CDR2 SNEGSKA (reference sequence). The CDR3: CSARLGGGLAF. CDR3 nucleotides: TGCAGTGCTAGATTAGGGGGGGGGTTGGCCTTC.

This chain joins TRBV10-3 and TRBJ2-6, with TRBD2 as a possible D gene (5 bases). Trimming pared 6 bases from V and 2 bases from J, leaving 17 bases between. The CDR3 sequence is 17 residues long. Per germline, CDR1 ENHRY and CDR2 SYGVKD. The chain's CDR3 is CAISVGGGGPGANVLTF. Here the CDR3 DNA reads TGTGCCATCAGCGTCGGTGGAGGCGGCCCTGGGGCCAACGTCCTGACTTTC.

The chain recombines TRBV5-1 with TRBJ1-5, with D possibly matching TRBD1 (5 bases). The germline V gene has CDR1 SGHRS and CDR2 YFSETQ. V lost 0 bases and J 5 bases, leaving 12 bases between the germline ends. This CDR3 is built from 15 residues. CDR3 sequence (DNA): TGCGCCAGCAGCTTGGAGTTTGGGGCCCATCAGCCCCAGCATTTT. The encoded protein is CASSLEFGAHQPQHF.

The V gene is TRBV29-1, the J gene TRBJ2-7; 11 nucleotides match TRBD2. The CDR3 totals 15 residues. Looked up from germline, CDR1 is SQVTM and CDR2 is ANQGSEA. The V segment lost 5 bases and the J segment 2 bases; nucleotides outside the gene matches: 8. The chain's CDR3 is CSVFSGRAQTYEQYF. The CDR3, as DNA: TGCAGCGTTTTTAGCGGGAGGGCCCAAACCTACGAGCAGTACTTC.

V usage is TRBV5-1 and J usage is TRBJ2-1, with 12 bases fitting TRBD2. From germline, CDR1 is SGHRS and CDR2 YFSETQ. The CDR3 spans 15 residues. J was trimmed by 6 bases and V by 4 bases; bases with no gene match: 5. The CDR3 DNA reads TGCGCCAGCAGCCGCCTAGCGGGAGGGCCCAATGAGCAGTTCTTC. It is translated as CASSRLAGGPNEQFF.

This chain joins TRBV30 and TRBJ1-5; TRBD1 is a possible D gene (6 bases). CDR3 length equals 14 residues. Germline-derived CDR1 and CDR2 are GTSNPN and SVGIG (reference sequence). The V end lost 3 bases, the J end lost 3 bases, and 12 bases lay between the germline ends. CDR3: CAWSEDSTNQPQHF. The CDR3 DNA is TGTGCCTGGAGCGAGGACAGTACCAATCAGCCCCAGCATTTT.

The V gene is TRBV11-1, the J gene TRBJ2-2, with 9 bases aligning to TRBD1. With V trimmed by 1 base and J by 6 bases, 0 bases remained unmatched. Germline V gives CDR1 SGHAT, CDR2 FQDESV (reference sequence). The CDR3 runs to 14 residues. In DNA form, the CDR3 reads TGTGCCAGCAGCTTAGGACAGGGGGCCGGGGAGCTGTTTTTT. This sequence encodes CASSLGQGAGELFF.

This clone appeared a single time. The chain combines TRBV6-6 with TRBJ2-7, with a weak D call TRBD2 (5 bases). V was trimmed by 5 bases and J by 3 bases, leaving 11 bases between them. Germline-derived CDR1 and CDR2 are MNHNY and SVGAGI (reference sequence). The CDR3 sequence is 13 residues long. Written as DNA, the CDR3 is TGTGCCAGCAGTAGGCTGAGCGGCTACGAGCAGTACTTC. This sequence encodes CASSRLSGYEQYF.

This clone has a handful of counts. The chain is built from TRBV5-1 and TRBJ2-1; 13 positions agree with TRBD2. V dropped 4 bases and J dropped 6; count of bases not matched to a gene: 4. CDR3 length: 15 amino acids. The V gene's germline CDR1 is SGHRS and CDR2 YFSETQ. CDR3 coding DNA: TGCGCCAGCAGCCCGGGACTAGCGGGAATCAATGAGCAGTTCTTC. Amino acids: CASSPGLAGINEQFF.

This chain connects TRBV20-1 to TRBJ2-7, with TRBD2 as a possible D gene (5 bases). Germline V gives CDR1 DFQATT, CDR2 SNEGSKA (reference sequence). V was trimmed by 5 bases and J by 7 bases, leaving 12 bases between them. This CDR3 comprises 11 residues. The CDR3 loop is CSAQKPGEQYF. The CDR3 nucleotides are TGCAGTGCTCAGAAACCGGGAGAGCAGTACTTC.

The chain employs TRBV27 and TRBJ1-2; D may be TRBD1 (6 bases). Germline V CDR1 and CDR2: MNHEY, SMNVEV (reference sequence). Trimming left V 0 bases short and J 9 bases short, with 26 bases between. The CDR3 consists of 18 residues. The CDR3 protein is CASSLSGAGTTPIYRYTF. The CDR3 DNA sequence: TGTGCCAGCAGTTTATCCGGGGCAGGGACAACCCCTATTTATCGCTACACCTTC.

V is TRBV6-5 and J is TRBJ1-4, with D perhaps matching TRBD1 (5 bases). CDR3 size: 12 residues. Trimming removed 6 bases from V and 7 bases from J, with 9 bases in between. Germline V CDR1 and CDR2: MNHEY, SVGAGI. CDR3 in DNA: TGTGCCAGCAGGGGACTAAGTGAAAAACTGTTTTTT. It is translated as CASRGLSEKLFF.

The chain links TRBV6-1 to TRBJ2-1; TRBD2 is a possible D gene (5 bases). Germline CDR1 reads MNHNS; CDR2 reads SASEGT. Trimming stripped 8 bases from V and 3 bases from J, with 14 bases between. This CDR3 region has 14 residues. CDR3 residues: CASAGHEGYNEQFF. The CDR3 DNA is TGTGCCAGCGCCGGTCATGAGGGCTACAATGAGCAGTTCTTC.

The chain combines TRBV30 with TRBJ1-3; weak D call: TRBD1 (6 bases). The CDR3 totals 15 residues. CDR1 is GTSNPN, CDR2 SVGIG, per germline (reference sequence). V lost 0 bases and J 2 bases, leaving 11 bases between the germline ends. The CDR3 bases are TGTGCCTGGAGTGTAGGGGGACATGCTGGAAACACCATATATTTT. This codes for CAWSVGGHAGNTIYF. Based on the CDR3 plus reference TRBV30 and TRBJ1-3, the full variable domain is SQTIHQWPATLVQPVGSPLSLECTVEGTSNPNLYWYRQAAGRGLQLLFYSVGIGQISSEVPQNLSASRPQDRQFILSSKKLLLSDSGFYLCAWSVGGHAGNTIYFGEGSWLTVV.

This rearrangement joins TRBV6-6 to TRBJ1-5, with TRBD1 as a possible D gene (5 bases). The ends were cut back, 5 bases at V and 3 bases at J, with 11 bases in the middle. Per germline, CDR1 MNHNY and CDR2 SVGAGI (reference sequence). CDR3 length equals 14 residues. CDR3 region: CASSLRVNNQPQHF. In DNA, the CDR3 is TGTGCCAGCAGTCTCAGGGTGAACAATCAGCCCCAGCATTTT.

V usage is TRBV19 and J usage is TRBJ2-2; 9 nucleotides line up with TRBD2. The J segment lost 1 base and the V segment lost 7 bases, leaving 10 bases of the junction unmatched. CDR3 length: 17 amino acids. Germline CDR1 reads LNHDA; CDR2 reads SQIVND (reference sequence). The CDR3 protein is CASKPQAAGGNTGELFF. CDR3 in DNA: TGTGCCAGTAAACCCCAAGCAGCGGGGGGGAACACCGGGGAGCTGTTTTTT.

V is TRBV4-1 and J is TRBJ2-4, with D possibly matching TRBD2 (6 bases). The CDR3 is made up of 15 amino acids. V dropped 1 base and J dropped 7 bases, with 14 bases sitting between them. CDR1 MGHRA and CDR2 YSYEKL come from the germline V gene. Here the CDR3 DNA reads TGCGCCAGCAGCCAAGGATGGGGGGATCGGAACATTCAGTACTTC. This codes for CASSQGWGDRNIQYF.

The CDR3 loop is CASRGQGREEAFF. The CDR3 DNA reads as TGTGCCAGCAGGGGACAGGGGCGAGAGGAAGCTTTCTTT. This chain links TRBV6-6 with TRBJ1-1; TRBD1 aligns across 10 bases. V shed 6 bases and J 8 bases; nucleotides not matched to a gene: 6. CDR3 size: 13 residues. The germline CDR1 and CDR2 sequences are MNHNY and SVGAGI (reference sequence).

This chain connects TRBV5-1 to TRBJ2-1, with TRBD1 matching over 7 bases. Germline CDR1 and CDR2: SGHRS and YFSETQ. The ends lost 4 bases at V and 2 bases at J; junction bases unmatched: 3. The CDR3 extends over 14 amino acids. The CDR3 sequence: CASSPGTAYNEQFF. The CDR3 coding sequence is TGCGCCAGCAGCCCTGGGACAGCCTACAATGAGCAGTTCTTC.

This clone appeared a few times. This chain connects TRBV6-6 to TRBJ1-1, with TRBD1 matching over 7 bases. CDR1 MNHNY and CDR2 SVGAGI come from the germline V gene (reference sequence). Unmatched junction bases numbered 3, after V lost 7 bases and J lost 1 base. This CDR3 has 13 amino acids. In DNA, the CDR3 is TGTGCCAGCACGGGACAGTCGAACACTGAAGCTTTCTTT. Amino acids: CASTGQSNTEAFF.

This chain joins TRBV30 and TRBJ1-6; D might be TRBD1 (5 bases). The CDR3 sequence is 17 residues long. CDR1 GTSNPN and CDR2 SVGIG come from the germline V gene (reference sequence). Trimming pared 0 bases from V and 8 bases from J, leaving 20 bases between. CDR3 protein: CAWSVRAGGQGDSPLHF. Written as DNA, the CDR3 is TGTGCCTGGAGTGTACGGGCCGGGGGTCAAGGGGATTCACCCCTCCACTTT. Supplemented by reference TRBV30 and TRBJ1-6, the full variable domain reads SQTIHQWPATLVQPVGSPLSLECTVEGTSNPNLYWYRQAAGRGLQLLFYSVGIGQISSEVPQNLSASRPQDRQFILSSKKLLLSDSGFYLCAWSVRAGGQGDSPLHFGNGTRLTVT.

CDR3 in amino acids: CASSPLNRFGGYTF. DNA of the CDR3: TGTGCCAGCAGTCCCCTAAACAGGTTTGGTGGCTACACCTTC. The V gene is TRBV27, the J gene TRBJ1-2, with TRBD1 as a possible D gene (5 bases). The ends were cut back, 5 bases at V and 7 bases at J, with 17 bases in the middle. Germline V gene lookup returns CDR1 MNHEY and CDR2 SMNVEV (reference sequence). This CDR3 is built from 14 residues.

As DNA, the CDR3 is TGCGCCAGCAGCCAAGATCTACGGGGGGGGTTGGGCACCGGGGAGCTGTTTTTT. This codes for CASSQDLRGGLGTGELFF. The chain links TRBV4-3 to TRBJ2-2; 8 bases align to TRBD2. The CDR3 extends over 18 amino acids. V lost 0 bases to trimming and J lost 4 bases; unmatched junction nucleotides: 10. The germline V gene has CDR1 LGHNA and CDR2 YSLEER.

As to this clone: Other nucleotide sequences from this sample produce the same CDR3. The rearrangement joins TRBV19 to TRBJ2-7; 13 positions match TRBD2. Germline CDR1 is LNHDA and CDR2 is SQIVND (reference sequence). The CDR3 length is 15 residues. After removal of 5 bases from V and 2 bases from J, the junction contained 3 bases not matched to a gene. The CDR3 nucleotides read TGTGCCAGTAGTTTGGGGACTAGCGGGACCTACGAGCAGTACTTC. It specifies CASSLGTSGTYEQYF.